The present TCR beta chain was sequenced within a study of identifying expanded T cells in peripheral blood. Study-wide results and limits: Across healthy donors, higher total template counts meant significantly greater approximately 2-week count variance. Technical replicates showed 0.9 to 1.5 changed clones; roughly two weeks approximately 15; four weeks 19.

V lost 0 bases and J lost 4; bases outside the gene matches: 4. There are 15 residues in the CDR3. Germline V gives CDR1 KGHSH, CDR2 LQKENI. Clones were sequenced by immunoSEQ multiplex PCR, and TCRdb holds only the in-frame ones, with some missing. The data contain more than 45,000 clones, around 90% of them singletons. As for this clone: Antigen unknown.

The V gene is TRBV18, the J gene TRBJ1-2; 8 nucleotides align to TRBD1. The clonotype comes from a person aged 18 to 70 in good health. Sequences were obtained from blood. The DNA for the CDR3 is TGTGCCAGCTCACCACCTGGTCAGGGGGCCTATGGCTACACCTTC. This encodes CASSPPGQGAYGYTF.